Shown below are 15 T cell receptor beta chains from a single sample sequenced in a study of cytomegalovirus exposure and HLA in healthy donors. The data were produced by immunoSEQ multiplex PCR, yet TCRdb's version contains in-frame clones alone and is incomplete. The sample lists some 220,000 clones; 75% to 95% were seen once. Material for sequencing was PBMCs. The origin of the receptors is a woman aged 18-30 years in good health and CMV-seronegative.

This chain connects TRBV29-1 to TRBJ1-2; TRBD1 aligns across 9 bases. The CDR3 length is 14 residues. The J segment lost 4 bases and the V segment lost 6 bases, leaving 9 bases of the junction unmatched. Germline loops: CDR1 SQVTM, CDR2 ANQGSEA. The CDR3 DNA follows: TGCAGCGTCGAGGGGACAGGGAGGAGCTATGGCTACACCTTC. This translates into CSVEGTGRSYGYTF.

The chain joins TRBV28 to TRBJ1-5; TRBD1 matches at 7 bases. CDR1 and CDR2 (germline): MDHEN, SYDVKM. The CDR3 loop spans 12 amino acids. V gave up 4 bases and J gave up 7 bases; unmatched junction bases: 1. The CDR3 region has the DNA TGTGCCAGCAGTTCAGGGGGACAGCCCCAGCATTTT. It codes for CASSSGGQPQHF.

This clone was picked up a small number of times. The chain links TRBV5-4 to TRBJ1-1; the D is unclear. V lost 4 bases, J lost 5 bases, and 9 bases lay in between. Germline loops: CDR1 SGHNT, CDR2 YYREEE (reference sequence). The CDR3 is made up of 12 amino acids. The CDR3 DNA sequence: TGTGCCAGCAGCCCGGGGTTGACTGAAGCTTTCTTT. Its translation is CASSPGLTEAFF.

The chain employs TRBV19 and TRBJ1-1, with 8 bases aligning to TRBD1. Germline lookup yields CDR1 LNHDA and CDR2 SQIVND (reference sequence). CDR3 length: 15 residues. V gave up 10 bases and J gave up 3 bases; unmatched junction bases: 13. The CDR3 nucleotides are TGTGCCACGCAGGAAGAAAGACAGGGGCACACTGAAGCTTTCTTT. Translating it yields CATQEERQGHTEAFF.

The chain couples TRBV30 to TRBJ2-7, with D possibly matching TRBD2 (6 bases). Germline lookup yields CDR1 GTSNPN and CDR2 SVGIG (reference sequence). This CDR3 is built from 14 residues. V dropped 0 bases and J dropped 2 bases, with 11 bases sitting between them. The CDR3 loop reads CAWSVGGVTYEQYF. The CDR3 bases are TGTGCCTGGAGTGTCGGAGGGGTAACCTACGAGCAGTACTTC.

The chain is built from TRBV6-1 and TRBJ2-7; 7 nucleotides agree with TRBD1. J was trimmed by 3 bases and V by 7 bases; bases with no gene match: 9. Looked up from germline, CDR1 is MNHNS and CDR2 is SASEGT. The CDR3 sequence is 14 residues long. The CDR3 DNA reads TGTGCCAGCACCATAGGGGGCGTTGGCTACGAGCAGTACTTC. Its protein product is CASTIGGVGYEQYF.

The J gene is TRBJ2-1, the V gene TRBV20-1; no clear D gene. Germline CDR1 is DFQATT and CDR2 is SNEGSKA (reference sequence). The CDR3 spans 11 residues. With 7 bases removed from V and 4 bases from J, the gap between germline ends came to 8 bases. The CDR3 here is CSGFGYNEQFF. Here the CDR3 DNA reads TGCAGTGGATTCGGGTACAATGAGCAGTTCTTC.

This chain uses TRBV7-2 with TRBJ2-7; D unresolved. The CDR3 spans 15 residues. V lost 3 bases, J lost 6 bases, and 18 bases lay in between. CDR1 is SGHTA, CDR2 FQGNSA, per germline. In DNA, the CDR3 is TGTGCCAGCAGCTTGTCGTCGCGGTGGATGGGCGAGCAGTACTTC. Translation gives CASSLSSRWMGEQYF.

The rearrangement joins TRBV29-1 to TRBJ1-1; TRBD1 matches at 7 bases. The CDR3 runs to 13 residues. With 5 bases clipped from V and 4 bases from J, the junction kept 7 bases outside the gene matches. CDR1 and CDR2 from the germline V gene are SQVTM and ANQGSEA. Here the CDR3 DNA reads TGCAGCGTTCACAGGGGTGGTGGCACTGAAGCTTTCTTT. Residues: CSVHRGGGTEAFF. The whole variable domain, remainder taken from reference TRBV29-1 and TRBJ1-1, is SAVISQKPSRDICQRGTSLTIQCQVDSQVTMMFWYRQQPGQSLTLIATANQGSEATYESGFVIDKFPISRPNLTFSTLTVSNMSPEDSSIYLCSVHRGGGTEAFFGQGTRLTVV.

The gene calls are TRBV11-2 and TRBJ2-5; D ambiguous. V lost 5 bases to trimming and J lost 4 bases, with 8 bases between them. This CDR3 is 12 amino acids long. Germline CDR1 and CDR2: SGHAT and FQNNGV. The CDR3 nucleotides read TGTGCCAGCAGCCGTGTCGGAGAGACCCAGTACTTC. Residues: CASSRVGETQYF.

The chain recombines TRBV6-6 with TRBJ1-1, with D uncertain. Looked up from germline, CDR1 is MNHNY and CDR2 is SVGAGI (reference sequence). The CDR3 totals 12 residues. Trimming left V 4 bases short and J 10 bases short, with 13 bases between. The CDR3, as DNA: TGTGCCAGCAGTTTCCACTGGAGAGGAGCTTTCTTT. Translated, it gives CASSFHWRGAFF.

The chain is built from TRBV30 and TRBJ1-1, with D perhaps TRBD1 (6 bases). Germline CDR1 is GTSNPN and CDR2 is SVGIG (reference sequence). V dropped 1 base and J dropped 4 bases, with 16 bases sitting between them. The CDR3 is 15 amino acids. CDR3 amino acids: CAWSATNRVGTEAFF. In nucleotides, the CDR3 is TGTGCCTGGAGTGCCACCAACAGGGTCGGCACTGAAGCTTTCTTT.

The rearrangement links TRBV10-3 to TRBJ2-7; possibly TRBD2 for D (7 bases). Germline CDR1 ENHRY, CDR2 SYGVKD. V lost 3 bases and J 6 bases, leaving 12 bases between the germline ends. The CDR3 consists of 13 residues. The CDR3 loop reads CAISDLAGAEQYF. The CDR3 region has the DNA TGTGCCATCAGTGATCTCGCGGGGGCCGAGCAGTACTTC.

This clone appeared a single time. V gene TRBV2 combines with J gene TRBJ2-7; 8 bases line up with TRBD1. CDR3 size: 13 residues. J lost 5 bases, V lost 3 bases, and 3 bases had no gene match. Germline V lookup: CDR1 SNHLY, CDR2 FYNNEI. The CDR3 sequence: CASSDRGLHEQYF. The DNA of the CDR3 is TGTGCCAGCAGTGACAGGGGGCTCCACGAGCAGTACTTC.

V usage is TRBV7-3 and J usage is TRBJ1-2; 9 nucleotides align to TRBD1. J was trimmed by 5 bases and V by 2 bases; bases with no gene match: 3. This CDR3 is built from 14 residues. Germline lookup yields CDR1 SGHTA and CDR2 FQGTGA. CDR3 in amino acids: CASSLAGTGYGYTF. For the CDR3, the DNA is TGTGCCAGCAGCTTAGCCGGGACAGGGTATGGCTACACCTTC.